The present T cell receptor (beta chain) was sequenced within a study of CD8 T cells in ankylosing spondylitis. Study-level results: What seemed typical of ankylosing spondylitis blood was a TCR beta motif built from roughly 8 highly homologous variants. Clones tied to disease were said to be significantly enriched in matched ankylosing spondylitis synovial fluid. CD8+ by phenotype, disease-linked clones were relatively rare in peripheral blood.

The CDR3 runs 17 residues. CDR1 and CDR2 (germline): SGHRS, YFSETQ. V was clipped by 0 bases and J by 11 bases, with 26 bases between them. This clonotype occurred many times. The target antigen is unknown. One entry per CDR3 protein, called by TCRdb with MiXCR from the 5' RACE reads. The sample shows about 130,000 distinct CDR3 sequences, roughly 13% of them seen only once. The chain uses TRBV5-1 and TRBJ1-1, with D perhaps matching TRBD1 (5 bases). The clonotype originates from a female donor with ankylosing spondylitis or in good health (not recorded which). The sample consisted of blood, either unsorted or a sorted T cell fraction (not recorded which). Here the CDR3 DNA reads TGCGCCAGCAGCTTGGGTGGAACCGGGACCTCCGTCAATCTGGCTTTCTTT. Translation gives CASSLGGTGTSVNLAFF.